Listed below are T cell receptor beta chains from one sample, sequenced in a study of blood T cell repertoires in COVID-19. The data were produced by immunoSEQ multiplex PCR, yet TCRdb's version contains in-frame clones alone and is incomplete. Counted here are 200,000 to 250,000 clones, more than 75% occurring once; the ten biggest clones make up about 7.1%. The source material was peripheral blood. The receptors originated from a woman in her sixties or seventies with active or convalescent COVID-19. Both conserved end residues are part of each CDR3. D genes are given only for firm matches. Size is stated for part of the rows, as once, few or many counts, or as a class when the clone is expanded.

clone_size	v_call	j_call	d_call	cdr3_aa	cdr3_nt
-	TRBV12-3/TRBV12-4	TRBJ2-3	-	CASSFILNTQYF	TGTGCCAGCAGTTTTATACTAAATACGCAGTATTTT
-	TRBV10-1	TRBJ1-5	-	CASSEGSVDQPQHF	TGCGCCAGCAGTGAGGGTAGTGTCGATCAGCCCCAGCATTTT
-	TRBV5-4	TRBJ1-2	-	CASSGVGKGYTF	TGTGCCAGCAGCGGCGTCGGGAAAGGCTACACCTTC
once	TRBV24-1	TRBJ1-2	-	CATSENRVGYTF	TGTGCCACCAGTGAAAACAGGGTTGGCTACACCTTC
-	TRBV3-1/TRBV3-2	TRBJ2-7	TRBD2	CASSQVTSGGAHEQYF	TGTGCCAGCAGCCAAGTAACTAGCGGGGGGGCGCACGAGCAGTACTTC
-	TRBV9	TRBJ2-7	-	CASSVEPGDAYEQYF	TGTGCCAGCAGCGTAGAACCGGGGGATGCCTACGAGCAGTACTTC
-	TRBV6-5	TRBJ1-1	TRBD1	CASSYTGEKEAFF	TGTGCCAGCAGTTACACAGGGGAAAAGGAGGCTTTCTTT
-	TRBV6-5	TRBJ1-2	TRBD1	CASSQGQYGYTF	TGTGCCAGCAGCCAGGGACAGTATGGCTACACCTTC
-	TRBV7-9	TRBJ1-4	-	CASSLGHNSEKLFF	TGTGCCAGCAGCTTAGGACATAATTCTGAAAAACTGTTTTTT
-	TRBV5-1	TRBJ1-6	TRBD1	CASSPRDRGNSPLHF	TGCGCCAGCAGCCCCCGGGACAGGGGTAATTCACCCCTCCACTTT
-	TRBV19	TRBJ1-3	-	CASSPQHRVGNTIYF	TGTGCCAGTAGTCCCCAACACAGGGTTGGAAACACCATATATTTT
-	TRBV6-2/TRBV6-3	TRBJ1-1	-	CASSYLWNTEAFF	TGTGCCAGCAGTTATCTTTGGAACACTGAAGCTTTCTTT
-	TRBV5-6	TRBJ2-7	-	CASSFPSYRAYEQYF	TGTGCCAGCAGCTTCCCATCTTACAGGGCCTACGAGCAGTACTTC
few	TRBV19	TRBJ1-1	TRBD1	CASSKRQGGDTEAFF	TGTGCCAGTAGTAAACGACAGGGGGGAGACACTGAAGCTTTCTTT
-	TRBV7-9	TRBJ1-4	TRBD1	CASSSTGFNEKLFF	TGTGCCAGCAGCTCGACAGGGTTTAATGAAAAACTGTTTTTT
-	TRBV3-1/TRBV3-2	TRBJ1-2	TRBD1	CASSRQGADGYTF	TGTGCCAGCAGCCGACAGGGGGCAGACGGCTACACCTTC
once	TRBV10-3	TRBJ1-1	-	CAISVAGGDTEAFF	TGTGCCATCAGTGTGGCGGGAGGGGACACTGAAGCTTTCTTT
-	TRBV6-2/TRBV6-3	TRBJ2-1	-	CASSTLGAGYNEQFF	TGTGCCAGCAGTACCTTGGGGGCCGGCTACAATGAGCAGTTCTTC
-	TRBV7-2	TRBJ2-3	-	CASSPGVRNTDTQYF	TGTGCCAGCAGCCCGGGGGTCAGGAACACAGATACGCAGTATTTT
-	TRBV6-2/TRBV6-3	TRBJ1-3	-	CASSRNGQRNTIYF	TGTGCCAGCAGTCGCAACGGACAGAGAAACACCATATATTTT
-	TRBV18	TRBJ1-2	TRBD1	CASSPQGQGDGYTF	TGTGCCAGCTCACCACAGGGACAGGGGGATGGCTACACCTTC
-	TRBV5-1	TRBJ1-4	-	CASTNGQSTNEKLFF	TGCGCCAGCACAAATGGACAGTCAACTAATGAAAAACTGTTTTTT
once	TRBV5-1	TRBJ1-6	-	CASSSGLHNSPLHF	TGCGCCAGCAGCTCGGGACTCCACAATTCACCCCTCCACTTT
-	TRBV6-4	TRBJ2-2	-	CASGEQGEATGELFF	TGTGCCAGCGGGGAACAGGGTGAGGCGACCGGGGAGCTGTTTTTT
-	TRBV7-2	TRBJ2-3	-	CASSFDSGADTQYF	TGTGCCAGCAGCTTTGACTCCGGGGCAGATACGCAGTATTTT
-	TRBV4-1	TRBJ2-5	TRBD1	CASSQDQGGHETQYF	TGCGCCAGCAGCCAAGATCAAGGGGGCCACGAGACCCAGTACTTC
once	TRBV5-1	TRBJ2-3	TRBD1	CASSSQGATDTQYF	TGCGCCAGCAGCTCACAGGGGGCAACAGATACGCAGTATTTT
-	TRBV6-1	TRBJ2-7	TRBD1	CASSDRGLTYEQYF	TGTGCCAGCAGTGACAGGGGGCTGACCTACGAGCAGTACTTC
-	TRBV24-1	TRBJ2-7	TRBD1	CATSEGTGRGEQYF	TGTGCCACCAGTGAGGGGACAGGGAGGGGCGAGCAGTACTTC
-	TRBV5-6	TRBJ1-5	TRBD1	CASSPGRQGAIYQPQHF	TGTGCCAGCAGCCCCGGGCGGCAGGGGGCGATTTATCAGCCCCAGCATTTT
-	TRBV6-2/TRBV6-3	TRBJ2-1	TRBD1	CASSYATGVRSSNEQFF	TGTGCCAGCAGTTACGCGACAGGGGTTCGATCGTCTAATGAGCAGTTCTTC
-	TRBV24-1	TRBJ2-1	TRBD2	CATSDSGGSYEQFF	TGTGCCACCAGTGATAGCGGGGGGAGCTATGAGCAGTTCTTC
-	TRBV6-5	TRBJ2-7	TRBD1	CASKDRSLSHEQYF	TGTGCCAGCAAGGACAGGTCCCTCTCCCACGAGCAGTACTTC
-	TRBV7-8	TRBJ1-1	-	CASNTQGPVTEAFF	TGTGCCAGCAACACGCAGGGGCCTGTAACTGAAGCTTTCTTT
-	TRBV7-9	TRBJ2-6	-	CASSQPLGGSGANVLTF	TGTGCCAGCAGCCAACCCCTAGGGGGCTCTGGGGCCAACGTCCTGACTTTC
-	TRBV5-1	TRBJ1-2	TRBD1	CASSARQGVDYGYTF	TGCGCCAGCAGCGCCCGACAGGGTGTAGACTATGGCTACACCTTC
-	TRBV19	TRBJ1-2	-	CASSIDRGYGYTF	TGTGCCAGTAGTATAGACAGAGGCTATGGCTACACCTTC
few	TRBV7-2	TRBJ1-6	TRBD1	CASSLRQGASPLHF	TGTGCCAGCAGCCTAAGACAGGGGGCCTCACCCCTCCACTTT
-	TRBV7-2	TRBJ1-3	TRBD1	CASLGQGPNTIYF	TGTGCCAGCTTGGGACAGGGTCCAAACACCATATATTTT
-	TRBV12-3/TRBV12-4	TRBJ1-1	TRBD1	CASTGDSNTEAFF	TGTGCCAGTACAGGGGACTCGAACACTGAAGCTTTCTTT
-	TRBV11-1	TRBJ2-7	-	CASSSTGNSYEQYF	TGTGCCAGCAGCAGCACAGGGAACTCCTACGAGCAGTACTTC
-	TRBV11-2	TRBJ1-5	-	CASSFTQVNQPQHF	TGTGCCAGCAGCTTCACACAGGTCAATCAGCCCCAGCATTTT
-	TRBV5-1	TRBJ2-1	TRBD2	CASSLLGWEGNEQFF	TGCGCCAGCAGCTTGTTAGGGTGGGAGGGCAATGAGCAGTTCTTC
once	TRBV19	TRBJ2-2	-	CAADKGDYAPGELFF	TGTGCCGCTGACAAGGGGGACTATGCGCCCGGGGAGCTGTTTTTT
once	TRBV7-6	TRBJ1-1	-	CASSLSHMNTEAFF	TGTGCCAGCAGCTTAAGTCACATGAACACTGAAGCTTTCTTT
-	TRBV6-6	TRBJ2-2	-	CATSLRAGGLFGELFF	TGTGCCACCTCTTTACGCGCGGGCGGTCTCTTCGGGGAGCTGTTTTTT
-	TRBV12-3/TRBV12-4	TRBJ1-1	-	CASRRTMNTEAFF	TGTGCCAGCCGGAGAACTATGAACACTGAAGCTTTCTTT
-	TRBV19	TRBJ1-5	TRBD1	CASSPTGGFSQPQHF	TGTGCCAGTAGTCCGACAGGGGGCTTTTCTCAGCCCCAGCATTTT
-	TRBV7-9	TRBJ2-7	-	CASSLVAGETGEQYF	TGTGCCAGCAGCTTAGTTGCAGGGGAAACCGGCGAGCAGTACTTC
-	TRBV7-8	TRBJ1-2	-	CASSLGQGLAYGYTF	TGTGCCAGCAGCTTAGGGCAGGGATTGGCCTATGGCTACACCTTC
-	TRBV18	TRBJ2-7	TRBD1	CASSRSRDSSYEQYF	TGTGCCAGCTCACGATCCCGGGACAGCTCCTACGAGCAGTACTTC
-	TRBV18	TRBJ1-6	-	CASSPARGSSYNSPLHF	TGTGCCAGCTCACCCGCCCGGGGGAGCTCCTATAATTCACCCCTCCACTTT
-	TRBV5-4	TRBJ1-2	TRBD1	CASTQGDGRVGGYTF	TGTGCCAGCACCCAGGGGGACGGAAGGGTAGGAGGCTACACCTTC
-	TRBV10-1	TRBJ2-7	TRBD1	CATLRQGRFPYEQYF	TGCGCCACCCTCAGACAGGGGAGGTTTCCCTACGAGCAGTACTTC
-	TRBV18	TRBJ1-1	-	CASSSFPTEAFF	TGTGCCAGCTCATCCTTTCCCACTGAAGCTTTCTTT
once	TRBV19	TRBJ1-5	-	CASSGEGRHQPQHF	TGTGCCAGTAGTGGAGAGGGTAGGCATCAGCCCCAGCATTTT
-	TRBV11-2	TRBJ1-4	TRBD1	CASRSRGRVNEKLFF	TGTGCCAGCAGGAGCAGGGGGCGCGTTAATGAAAAACTGTTTTTT
-	TRBV6-1	TRBJ1-6	-	CASSERVGRVYNNSPLHF	TGTGCCAGCAGTGAACGGGTGGGCAGGGTGTATAATAATTCACCCCTCCACTTT